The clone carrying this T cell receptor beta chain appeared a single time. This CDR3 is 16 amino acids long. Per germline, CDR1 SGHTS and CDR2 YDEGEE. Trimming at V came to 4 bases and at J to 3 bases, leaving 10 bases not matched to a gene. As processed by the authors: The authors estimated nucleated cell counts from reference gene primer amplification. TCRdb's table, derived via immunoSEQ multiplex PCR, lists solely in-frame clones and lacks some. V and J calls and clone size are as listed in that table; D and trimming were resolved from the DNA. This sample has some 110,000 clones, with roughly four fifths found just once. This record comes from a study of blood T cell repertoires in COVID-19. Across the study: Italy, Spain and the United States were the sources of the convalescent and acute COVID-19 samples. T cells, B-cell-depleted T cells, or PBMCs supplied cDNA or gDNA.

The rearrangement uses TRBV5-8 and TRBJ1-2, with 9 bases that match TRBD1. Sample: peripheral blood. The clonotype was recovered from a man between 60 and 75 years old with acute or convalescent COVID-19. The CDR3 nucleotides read TGTGCCAGCAGCGACGAAGCCGGGACAGGGTACTATGGCTACACCTTC. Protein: CASSDEAGTGYYGYTF.